What follows is one T cell receptor beta chain and its context. No antigen is known for it. The data were obtained in a study of cytomegalovirus exposure and HLA in healthy donors. Study overall: The approximately 100 million unique TCR beta sequences, from roughly 180 million T cells, were found by an earlier analysis. General study results and limits: Across donors, sequencing depth was assumed by presence/absence analyses to be roughly uniform. Most CMV-associated TCR beta chains appeared HLA-restricted in a later analysis. Previous analysis showed most TCR beta V segments were productive about 87% or about 30% of the time.

The CDR3 totals 15 residues. Germline V lookup: CDR1 SGDLS, CDR2 YYNGEE. The V and J ends lost 3 bases and 4 bases, in that order; junction bases with no gene match: 9. With 60 Vbeta and 13 Jbeta primers, the PCR was carried out. Here immunoSEQ multiplex PCR was the method, and the copy in TCRdb shows in-frame clones only, minus some. The table has some 150,000 clones, 75% to 85% seen once; the top ten hold approximately 1%. Sequencing was done on a sample of PBMCs. The sequence derives from a male donor in good health and CMV-seronegative. The gene calls are TRBV9 and TRBJ1-2; 7 positions match TRBD1. The DNA of the CDR3 is TGTGCCAGCAGCGCTTACAGGGGTCAGCGCTATGGCTACACCTTC. Encoded protein: CASSAYRGQRYGYTF.